This T cell receptor (beta chain) was recovered during a study of human T cells and chemical hapten exposure. TCRdb independently ran MiXCR on the RACE reads; one entry per CDR3 protein. The table includes approximately 350,000 distinct CDR3 sequences, 5.5% to 8% detected once. CDR1 MNHEY and CDR2 SVGEGT come from the germline V gene. The CDR3 extends over 12 amino acids. V lost 1 base and J lost 9, with 9 bases in between. Documented time point: patch test 1, 2 weeks after DPC sensitization. The sample's treatment: therapeutic diphenylcyclopropenone sensitization with weekly scalp DPC. At least ten counts were recorded for this clonotype.

The V gene is TRBV6-2 or TRBV6-3, the J gene TRBJ2-5; D possibly corresponds to TRBD1 (6 bases). The receptor's source is a woman aged 18-29 years with alopecia areata. Some clones in this sample may be carry-over from other donors' samples. The sequencing used whole blood, collected in connection with sensitization to the hapten diphenylcyclopropenone (DPC). CDR3 bases: TGTGCCAGCAGTTACTTTAGGGGGTCCCAGTACTTC. It is translated as CASSYFRGSQYF.